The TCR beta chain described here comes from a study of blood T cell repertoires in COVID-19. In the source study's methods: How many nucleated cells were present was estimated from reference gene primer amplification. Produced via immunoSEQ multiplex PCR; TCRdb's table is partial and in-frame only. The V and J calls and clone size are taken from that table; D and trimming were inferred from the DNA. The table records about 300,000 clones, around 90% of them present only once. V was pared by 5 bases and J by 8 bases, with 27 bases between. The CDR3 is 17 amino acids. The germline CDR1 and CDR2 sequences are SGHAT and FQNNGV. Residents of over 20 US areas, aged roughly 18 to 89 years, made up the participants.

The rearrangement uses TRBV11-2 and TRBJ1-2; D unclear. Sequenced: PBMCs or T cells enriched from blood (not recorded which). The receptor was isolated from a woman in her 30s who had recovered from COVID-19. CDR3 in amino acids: CASSPLGTVHLLRGYTF. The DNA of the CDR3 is TGTGCCAGCAGCCCCCTAGGAACTGTACACCTATTACGGGGCTACACCTTC.